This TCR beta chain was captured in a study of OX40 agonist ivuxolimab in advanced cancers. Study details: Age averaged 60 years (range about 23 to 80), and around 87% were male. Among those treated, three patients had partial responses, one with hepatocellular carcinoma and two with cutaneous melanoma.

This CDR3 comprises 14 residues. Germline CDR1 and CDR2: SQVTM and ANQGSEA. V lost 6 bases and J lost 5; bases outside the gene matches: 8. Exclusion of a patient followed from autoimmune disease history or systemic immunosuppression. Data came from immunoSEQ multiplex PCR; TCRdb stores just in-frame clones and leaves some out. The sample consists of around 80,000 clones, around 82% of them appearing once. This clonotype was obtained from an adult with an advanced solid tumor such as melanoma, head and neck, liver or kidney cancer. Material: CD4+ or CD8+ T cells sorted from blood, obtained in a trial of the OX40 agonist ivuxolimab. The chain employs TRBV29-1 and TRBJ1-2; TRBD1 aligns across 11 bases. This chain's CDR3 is CSVEKGQGAYGYTF. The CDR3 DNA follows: TGCAGCGTCGAAAAAGGACAGGGGGCGTATGGCTACACCTTC.